A single sample gave rise to the 4 T cell receptor beta chains below, sequenced in a study of PD-1 blockade in classical Hodgkin lymphoma. Sequencing was performed with immunoSEQ multiplex PCR; in TCRdb, only in-frame clones are kept and a portion is missing. Of about 30,000 clones listed, approximately 80% were seen once; the top ten hold approximately 0.62%. Stated time point: cycle 4 day 1 (C4D1), after more than five weeks of nivolumab. All the patients suffered relapse after autologous stem cell transplantation, and brentuximab vedotin exposure differed. CD4+ T cells were purified from thawed PBMCs by negative selection. The sequences come from CD4+ T cells from blood, collected before the fourth cycle of nivolumab. The receptors originated from a human donor with classical Hodgkin lymphoma.

The chain uses TRBV5-1 and TRBJ1-1, with TRBD1 as a possible D gene (6 bases). The CDR3 contains 15 residues. V lost 2 bases and J lost 0, with 11 bases in between. Germline values: CDR1 SGHRS, CDR2 YFSETQ. The CDR3: CASSFMAGVNTEAFF. The CDR3 region has the DNA TGCGCCAGCAGCTTCATGGCAGGGGTGAACACTGAAGCTTTCTTT.

The chain's CDR3 is CASSLGWSGTKEKLFF. DNA for the CDR3: TGTGCCAGCAGCTTAGGATGGTCAGGGACAAAGGAAAAACTGTTTTTT. The chain recombines TRBV7-9 with TRBJ1-4; TRBD1 is a possible D gene (6 bases). From germline, CDR1 is SEHNR and CDR2 FQNEAQ (reference sequence). The CDR3 runs 16 residues. Trimming pared 1 base from V and 8 bases from J, leaving 17 bases between.

The rearrangement uses TRBV5-1 and TRBJ1-4, with D uncertain. The germline gives CDR1 SGHRS, CDR2 YFSETQ. This CDR3 is built from 15 residues. V lost 0 bases and J lost 10, with 16 bases in between. The CDR3 reads CASSLAQTPEGKLFF. The DNA for the CDR3 is TGCGCCAGCAGCTTGGCCCAGACCCCCGAGGGAAAACTGTTTTTT.

The V call is TRBV9, the J call TRBJ2-5; D possibly uses TRBD1 or TRBD2 (6 bases each). Trimming removed 7 bases from V and 4 bases from J, with 20 bases in between. Germline values: CDR1 SGDLS, CDR2 YYNGEE. The CDR3 consists of 15 residues. The CDR3 region has the DNA TGTGCCAGCGGACGAACAGGGTTCGGGGGAGAGACCCAGTACTTC. Translating it yields CASGRTGFGGETQYF.